These T cell receptor beta chains were read from a single sample in a study of beta chain features in type 1 diabetes. Profiled with immunoSEQ multiplex PCR; TCRdb holds only in-frame clones, not every one. In the table there are 250,000 to 350,000 clones, over 12% of which are singletons. Source material: naive CD4+ T cells from blood. These TCRs come from a man between 18 and 29 years old with type 1 diabetes. Both conserved end residues are part of each CDR3. Fields, in order: V gene, D gene, J gene, clone size, CDR3 DNA, CDR3 protein. The D gene is left open where the match is weak. Clone size is given for some rows only: seen once, a few or many times, or a class if the clone is expanded.

v_call: TRBV5-1; d_call: TRBD1; j_call: TRBJ2-2; clone_size: few; cdr3_nt: TGCGCCAGCAGCTTAAGTAGGACAGGGGCGAACACCGGGGAGCTGTTTTTT; cdr3_aa: CASSLSRTGANTGELFF
v_call: TRBV6-6; d_call: TRBD1; j_call: TRBJ2-7; clone_size: few; cdr3_nt: TGTGCCAGCAGTTACCGTGGGACAGCCCAGGGGCAGTACTTC; cdr3_aa: CASSYRGTAQGQYF
v_call: TRBV30; d_call: -; j_call: TRBJ1-4; clone_size: -; cdr3_nt: TGTGCGATATCTACAGGGTCGGGTGAAAAACTGTTTTTT; cdr3_aa: CAISTGSGEKLFF
v_call: TRBV15; d_call: TRBD2; j_call: TRBJ2-7; clone_size: few; cdr3_nt: TGTGCCACCAGCGGGGGACTAGCGGGAAGCTCCTACGAGCAGTACTTC; cdr3_aa: CATSGGLAGSSYEQYF
v_call: TRBV6-5; d_call: TRBD1; j_call: TRBJ2-7; clone_size: few; cdr3_nt: TGTGCCAGCAGTTACGGGGGACAGGTCGGCGAGCAGTACTTC; cdr3_aa: CASSYGGQVGEQYF
v_call: TRBV28; d_call: -; j_call: TRBJ1-2; clone_size: few; cdr3_nt: TGTGCCAGCAGTCACGACCCAGGGTATGGCTACACCTTC; cdr3_aa: CASSHDPGYGYTF
v_call: TRBV5-1; d_call: TRBD2; j_call: TRBJ2-3; clone_size: -; cdr3_nt: TGCGCCAGCAGCCGGGGGGAGCCGGGGGGAGATACGCAGTATTTT; cdr3_aa: CASSRGEPGGDTQYF
v_call: TRBV5-4; d_call: TRBD2; j_call: TRBJ2-3; clone_size: few; cdr3_nt: TGTGCCAGCAGCTTAGGGACTAGCACCACAGATACGCAGTATTTT; cdr3_aa: CASSLGTSTTDTQYF
v_call: TRBV28; d_call: -; j_call: TRBJ2-5; clone_size: few; cdr3_nt: TGTGCCAGCAGCCGACCGGGAACGCATCCGACCCAGTACTTC; cdr3_aa: CASSRPGTHPTQYF
v_call: TRBV5-1; d_call: TRBD1; j_call: TRBJ1-2; clone_size: -; cdr3_nt: TGCGCCAGCAGCTATGACAGGGCGGGCTACACCTTC; cdr3_aa: CASSYDRAGYTF
v_call: TRBV29-1; d_call: -; j_call: TRBJ1-1; clone_size: -; cdr3_nt: TGCAGCGTTGAAAGGGGGATGAACACTGAAGCTTTCTTT; cdr3_aa: CSVERGMNTEAFF
v_call: TRBV5-4; d_call: -; j_call: TRBJ2-3; clone_size: few; cdr3_nt: TGTGCCAGCAGCTCCTCTACAGATACGCAGTATTTT; cdr3_aa: CASSSSTDTQYF
v_call: TRBV29-1; d_call: TRBD1; j_call: TRBJ1-1; clone_size: few; cdr3_nt: TGCAGCGTTGATCCAGGGGGCTCTGAAGCTTTCTTT; cdr3_aa: CSVDPGGSEAFF
v_call: TRBV5-1; d_call: TRBD1; j_call: TRBJ1-2; clone_size: few; cdr3_nt: TGCGCCAGCAGCTCGGACAGGGCACTCTATGGCTACACCTTC; cdr3_aa: CASSSDRALYGYTF
v_call: TRBV4-2; d_call: TRBD2; j_call: TRBJ2-5; clone_size: few; cdr3_nt: TGTGCCAGCAGCCAAGATCCTGCAGCGGGAGTTGGAGAGACCCAGTACTTC; cdr3_aa: CASSQDPAAGVGETQYF
v_call: TRBV19; d_call: TRBD2; j_call: TRBJ2-1; clone_size: few; cdr3_nt: TGTGCCAGTAGTATGGCTAGCGGGAGATCCTACAATGAGCAGTTCTTC; cdr3_aa: CASSMASGRSYNEQFF
v_call: TRBV30; d_call: TRBD1; j_call: TRBJ2-7; clone_size: few; cdr3_nt: TGTGCCTGGAACATGGGACAGCCAGCCTACGAGCAGTACTTC; cdr3_aa: CAWNMGQPAYEQYF
v_call: TRBV5-1; d_call: -; j_call: TRBJ2-3; clone_size: -; cdr3_nt: TGCGCCAGCAGTTCCGTACTACCTAGCACAGATACGCAGTATTTT; cdr3_aa: CASSSVLPSTDTQYF
v_call: TRBV9; d_call: -; j_call: TRBJ2-5; clone_size: -; cdr3_nt: TGTGCCAGCAGCGTAGTGTCAGGGGCCGGAGAGACCCAGTACTTC; cdr3_aa: CASSVVSGAGETQYF
v_call: TRBV7-2; d_call: TRBD1; j_call: TRBJ2-1; clone_size: -; cdr3_nt: TGTGCCAGCAGCCCACAGGGGGGCGGTCAGTTCTTC; cdr3_aa: CASSPQGGGQFF
v_call: TRBV29-1; d_call: -; j_call: TRBJ1-1; clone_size: few; cdr3_nt: TGCAGCGTTGAGAAGGGGGTTATGAACACTGAAGCTTTCTTT; cdr3_aa: CSVEKGVMNTEAFF
v_call: TRBV4-3; d_call: -; j_call: TRBJ2-7; clone_size: -; cdr3_nt: TGCGCCAGCAGCCTCACTAAGTCCTACGAGCAGTACTTC; cdr3_aa: CASSLTKSYEQYF
v_call: TRBV29-1; d_call: TRBD1; j_call: TRBJ2-7; clone_size: -; cdr3_nt: TGCAGCGCTCTAGGGACAGTATACGAGCAGTACTTC; cdr3_aa: CSALGTVYEQYF
v_call: TRBV19; d_call: TRBD2; j_call: TRBJ2-1; clone_size: once; cdr3_nt: TGTGCCAGTAGTATTGGGAACGGGAGGGCGGGCTACAATGAGCAGTTCTTC; cdr3_aa: CASSIGNGRAGYNEQFF
v_call: TRBV10-3; d_call: -; j_call: TRBJ2-2; clone_size: -; cdr3_nt: TGTGCCATCAGTGAGGCAACAGGGTACACCGGGGAGCTGTTTTTT; cdr3_aa: CAISEATGYTGELFF
v_call: TRBV19; d_call: -; j_call: TRBJ2-7; clone_size: -; cdr3_nt: TGTGCCAGTAGCCCACCCGGCTACGAGCAGTACTTC; cdr3_aa: CASSPPGYEQYF
v_call: TRBV4-3; d_call: -; j_call: TRBJ1-6; clone_size: -; cdr3_nt: TGCGCCAGCAGCCAAGATGGGCAGTACGATTCACCCCTCCACTTT; cdr3_aa: CASSQDGQYDSPLHF
v_call: TRBV19; d_call: -; j_call: TRBJ1-1; clone_size: few; cdr3_nt: TGTGCCAGTAGTATGGGGCAGCCCGCTAGGGCTTTCTTT; cdr3_aa: CASSMGQPARAFF
v_call: TRBV7-9; d_call: -; j_call: TRBJ1-3; clone_size: -; cdr3_nt: TGTGCCATCAGATCAGACTGGAGTGGAAACACCATATATTTT; cdr3_aa: CAIRSDWSGNTIYF
v_call: TRBV30; d_call: -; j_call: TRBJ1-3; clone_size: -; cdr3_nt: TGTGCCCGGTCCTCTGGAAACACCATATATTTT; cdr3_aa: CARSSGNTIYF
v_call: TRBV7-8; d_call: TRBD1; j_call: TRBJ2-3; clone_size: -; cdr3_nt: TGTGCCAGCAGCTTAGATGGGACAGCGCCTCTTACGCAGTATTTT; cdr3_aa: CASSLDGTAPLTQYF
v_call: TRBV4-3; d_call: -; j_call: TRBJ2-2; clone_size: -; cdr3_nt: TGCGCCAGCAGCCAAGATAGGAGCACCGGGGAGCTGTTTTTT; cdr3_aa: CASSQDRSTGELFF
v_call: TRBV25-1; d_call: -; j_call: TRBJ2-7; clone_size: -; cdr3_nt: TGTGCCAGCAGTGAATGGATAGAGGTCTCCTACGAGCAGTACTTC; cdr3_aa: CASSEWIEVSYEQYF
v_call: TRBV28; d_call: TRBD1; j_call: TRBJ2-1; clone_size: few; cdr3_nt: TGTGCCACCTCCCCCGGAGACAGGGAGTACAATGAGCAGTTCTTC; cdr3_aa: CATSPGDREYNEQFF
v_call: TRBV7-2; d_call: -; j_call: TRBJ2-5; clone_size: few; cdr3_nt: TGTGCCAGCAGCCTAAGGGGCCCCCCAGAGACCCAGTACTTC; cdr3_aa: CASSLRGPPETQYF
v_call: TRBV28; d_call: -; j_call: TRBJ2-1; clone_size: few; cdr3_nt: TGTGCCAGCAGTTTGAGGGGGTACCGGGCGACCAATGAGCAGTTCTTC; cdr3_aa: CASSLRGYRATNEQFF
v_call: TRBV5-6; d_call: -; j_call: TRBJ1-5; clone_size: -; cdr3_nt: TGTGCCAGCAGCTTGATAGGGGCGCGCAATCAGCCCCAGCATTTT; cdr3_aa: CASSLIGARNQPQHF
v_call: TRBV7-9; d_call: -; j_call: TRBJ1-2; clone_size: -; cdr3_nt: TGTGCCAGCAGCTTAGTACCCCCCGGCTATGGCTACACCTTC; cdr3_aa: CASSLVPPGYGYTF
v_call: TRBV7-8; d_call: TRBD1; j_call: TRBJ2-5; clone_size: -; cdr3_nt: TGTGCCAGCAGCTCGGGCGGACAGGGGGCAGGGACCCAGTACTTC; cdr3_aa: CASSSGGQGAGTQYF
v_call: TRBV5-6; d_call: TRBD1; j_call: TRBJ2-1; clone_size: few; cdr3_nt: TGTGCCAGCAGCACCGACAGGGGGCTCGATGAGCAGTTCTTC; cdr3_aa: CASSTDRGLDEQFF